This TCR beta chain was identified during a study of PD-L1 blockade in urothelial cancer. Study-level findings and limits: Durable-benefit patients showed greater tumor-associated blood clone expansion at 3 weeks.

In its sample, this clone was seen once. The antigen remains undetermined. Profiled with immunoSEQ multiplex PCR; TCRdb holds only in-frame clones, not every one. The sample contains about 120,000 clones, approximately 90% of which appear only once. Stated time point: peripheral blood 6 weeks after treatment start. Sequencing used PBMCs, obtained around atezolizumab (anti-PD-L1) treatment. This clonotype was sampled from a man between 60 and 75 years old with urothelial cancer.

The CDR3 bases are TGTGCCAGCAGTCCTTCGGGGAAACAAACTGGCTACACCTTC. Its protein is CASSPSGKQTGYTF. V gene TRBV25-1 combines with J gene TRBJ1-2; D unresolved. The V gene's germline CDR1 is MGHDK and CDR2 SYGVNS. Trimming left V 5 bases short and J 7 bases short, with 17 bases between. The CDR3 length is 14 residues.